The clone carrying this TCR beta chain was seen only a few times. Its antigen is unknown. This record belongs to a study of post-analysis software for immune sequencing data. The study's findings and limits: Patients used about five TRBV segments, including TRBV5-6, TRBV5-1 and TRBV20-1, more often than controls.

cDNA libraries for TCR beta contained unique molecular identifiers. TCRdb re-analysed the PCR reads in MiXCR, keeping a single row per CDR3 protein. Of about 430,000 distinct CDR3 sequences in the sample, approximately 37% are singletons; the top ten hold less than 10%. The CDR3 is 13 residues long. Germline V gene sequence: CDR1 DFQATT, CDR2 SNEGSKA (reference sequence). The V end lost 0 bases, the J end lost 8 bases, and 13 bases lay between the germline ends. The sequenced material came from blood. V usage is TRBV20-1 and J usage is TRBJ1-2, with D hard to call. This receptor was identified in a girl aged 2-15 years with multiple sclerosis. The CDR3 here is CSARDGGTGGYTF. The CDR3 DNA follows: TGCAGTGCTAGAGATGGAGGCACCGGGGGCTACACCTTC.